This T cell receptor (beta chain) was profiled in a study of shared T cell receptors in the human thymus. The repertoire was sequenced with immunoSEQ multiplex PCR; TCRdb's copy has only in-frame clones and lacks some. The sample comprises 600,000 or so clones, approximately 87% of which are singletons, and roughly 0.0086% rests with the top ten. Germline loops: CDR1 KGHSH, CDR2 LQKENI. J gave up 5 bases and V 0 bases, and 7 bases lay outside the gene matches. The CDR3 covers 15 residues. These data were also filed under a second study, of human thymus T cells. Per that paper: Corrective surgery for congenital heart defects was being performed on the healthy Finnish infants who were the donors. Corrective cardiac operations yielded the resected thymus tissue. Usage of V and J genes appeared biased in thymic and blood repertoires. As related research reported, thymic repertoires overlapped highly among unrelated individuals.

The chain couples TRBV18 to TRBJ2-7; 7 positions agree with TRBD1. This clonotype was obtained from a boy under two years old with a congenital heart defect. Sequenced sample: thymocytes. CDR3 loop: CASSPPSTGSHEQYF. The CDR3 DNA reads TGTGCCAGCTCACCACCGTCGACAGGGTCCCACGAGCAGTACTTC.